The 3 T cell receptor beta chains below all came from one sample that was sequenced in a study of vaccination and CD4 T cells after COVID-19. Treatment indicated: roughly 11-day PBMC culture with coronavirus spike peptide pools or control peptides (ViraFEST assay). Cultured CD4+ T cell DNA was sequenced using the Oncomine TCR Beta short-read assay. Via MiXCR, TCRdb re-called the PCR reads, giving one row per CDR3 protein. The sample holds some 21,000 distinct CDR3 sequences, 30% to 40% seen once. These receptors' antigens are unknown. The specimen sequenced was cultured CD4+ T cells from blood. These receptors were taken from a human donor with COVID-19.

The chain links TRBV6-1 to TRBJ2-2; D remains ambiguous. Germline V gives CDR1 MNHNS, CDR2 SASEGT. Trimming shortened V by 10 bases and J by 3 bases, and 12 bases separated the two germline ends. The CDR3 sequence is 13 residues long. The CDR3 sequence is CAISKAYTGELFF. The CDR3 DNA is TGTGCCATATCCAAGGCCTACACCGGGGAGCTGTTTTTT.

This clonotype was detected a few times. The J gene is TRBJ2-5, the V gene TRBV6-2 or TRBV6-3; D unclear. Deletions cut 4 bases from V and 0 bases from J, with 6 bases between. The germline V gene encodes CDR1 MNHEY and CDR2 SVGEGT. This CDR3 has 13 amino acids. The CDR3 loop reads CASSFKYQETQYF. The CDR3 bases are TGTGCCAGCAGTTTCAAGTACCAAGAGACCCAGTACTTC.

The genes are TRBV18 and TRBJ1-3; D ambiguous. Germline lookup yields CDR1 KGHSH and CDR2 LQKENI. Between the trimmed V and J ends, which lost 8 bases and 4 bases, there was a span of 15 bases. This CDR3 has 14 residues. CDR3 protein: CASKLSGGGNTIYF. Here the CDR3 DNA reads TGTGCCAGCAAACTATCGGGCGGAGGAAACACCATATATTTT.